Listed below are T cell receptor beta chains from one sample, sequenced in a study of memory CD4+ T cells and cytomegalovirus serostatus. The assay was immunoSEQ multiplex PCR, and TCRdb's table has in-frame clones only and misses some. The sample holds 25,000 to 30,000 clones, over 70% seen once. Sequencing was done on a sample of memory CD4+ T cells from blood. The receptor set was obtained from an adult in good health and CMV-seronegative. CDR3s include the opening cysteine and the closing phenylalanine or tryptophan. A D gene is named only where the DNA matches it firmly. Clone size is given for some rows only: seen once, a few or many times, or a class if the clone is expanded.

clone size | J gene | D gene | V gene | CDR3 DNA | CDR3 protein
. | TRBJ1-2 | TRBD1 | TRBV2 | TGTGCCAGCAGGCCAGGACAGGGAGCCTATGGCTACACCTTC | CASRPGQGAYGYTF
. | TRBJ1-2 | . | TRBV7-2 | TGTGCCAGCGGCCCCGTCGGGATTAACTATGGCTACACCTTC | CASGPVGINYGYTF
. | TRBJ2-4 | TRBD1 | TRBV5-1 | TGCGCCAGCAGCATCGGGACAGGGATAGCCAAAAACATTCAGTACTTC | CASSIGTGIAKNIQYF
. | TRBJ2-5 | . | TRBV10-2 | TGCGCCAGCAGTGAATCCTGGGAGACCCAGTACTTC | CASSESWETQYF
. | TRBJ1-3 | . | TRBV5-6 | TGTGCCAGCAGCCCCCGGGGTGTCGGATACACCATATATTTT | CASSPRGVGYTIYF
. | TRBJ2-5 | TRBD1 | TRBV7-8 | TGTGCCAGCAGCCAGCGACAGGGACAAGAGACCCAGTACTTC | CASSQRQGQETQYF
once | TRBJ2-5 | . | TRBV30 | TGTGCCTGGAGTGTAGGGGGAAAAGAGACCCAGTACTTC | CAWSVGGKETQYF
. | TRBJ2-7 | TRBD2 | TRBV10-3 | TGTGCCATCAGTCCACTAGCGGGAGGCCACTACGAGCAGTACTTC | CAISPLAGGHYEQYF
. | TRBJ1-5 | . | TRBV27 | TGTGCCAGCAGTTTAGGGGCGGGTGCGGGGGGGGGAGGGCAGCCCCAGCATTTT | CASSLGAGAGGGGQPQHF
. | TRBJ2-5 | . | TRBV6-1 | TGTGCCAGCAGTACCAGCGGCCAAGAGACCCAGTACTTC | CASSTSGQETQYF
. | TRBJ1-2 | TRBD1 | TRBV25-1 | TGTGCCAGCAGTGCGGGACAGGGTCCTGGCTACACCTTC | CASSAGQGPGYTF
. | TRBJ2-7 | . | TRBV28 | TGTGCCAGTTTCTCAGGGATTTCCTACGAGCAGTACTTC | CASFSGISYEQYF
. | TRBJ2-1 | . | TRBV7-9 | TGTGCCAGCAGCTTCAGGGGCTGGAATGAGCAGTTCTTC | CASSFRGWNEQFF
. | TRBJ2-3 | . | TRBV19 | TGTGCCAGTAGCCCACAGGGTCCGGATACGCAGTATTTT | CASSPQGPDTQYF
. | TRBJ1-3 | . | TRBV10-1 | TGCGCCAGCAGTGAAACCCCACAGGGAGGAAACACCATATATTTT | CASSETPQGGNTIYF
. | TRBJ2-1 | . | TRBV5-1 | TGCGCCAGCAGCTCCCGCCCACCCCCAGGCGATGAGCAGTTCTTC | CASSSRPPPGDEQFF
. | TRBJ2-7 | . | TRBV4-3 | TGCGCCAGCAGCCAAGAGCCCGGACGTCTCCACGAGCAGTACTTC | CASSQEPGRLHEQYF
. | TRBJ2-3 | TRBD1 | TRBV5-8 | TGTGCCAGCAGCTTGCCTTGGACAGGGTCAGATACGCAGTATTTT | CASSLPWTGSDTQYF
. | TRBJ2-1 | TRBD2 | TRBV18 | TGTGCCAGCTCTCTACTAGCGGGTACAGAAAATGAGCAGTTCTTC | CASSLLAGTENEQFF
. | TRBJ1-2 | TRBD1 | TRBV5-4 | TGTGCCAGCAGCTCTAGTCAGGGGGCGGGGTATGGCTACACCTTC | CASSSSQGAGYGYTF
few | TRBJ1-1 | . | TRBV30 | TGTGCCTGGAGTCCGGGAAACACTGAAGCTTTCTTT | CAWSPGNTEAFF
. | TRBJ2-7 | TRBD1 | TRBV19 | TGTGCCAGTAGTACACCCCAGACAGGGTCGCGGGAGCAGTACTTC | CASSTPQTGSREQYF
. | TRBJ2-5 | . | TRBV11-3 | TGTGCCAGCAGCTTAGGCGTACAAGAGACCCAGTACTTC | CASSLGVQETQYF
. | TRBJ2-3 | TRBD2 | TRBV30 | TGTGCCTGGAGTGTACTGCCGAGACTAGCGGGGCTGCTGAATACGCAGTATTTT | CAWSVLPRLAGLLNTQYF
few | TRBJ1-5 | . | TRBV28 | TGTGCCAGCAGTTCCCCCGCAGGGGTGGGCAATCAGCCCCAGCATTTT | CASSSPAGVGNQPQHF
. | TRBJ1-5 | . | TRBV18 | TGTGCCAGCTCACCTTCCGAGGGGTTAGGGCAGCCCCAGCATTTT | CASSPSEGLGQPQHF
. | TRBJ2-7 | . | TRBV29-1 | TGCAGCGGAAGACAGAACTACGAGCAGTACTTC | CSGRQNYEQYF
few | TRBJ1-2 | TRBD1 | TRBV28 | TGTGCCAGCAGTTTACAGGGGGCAAATGGCTACACCTTC | CASSLQGANGYTF
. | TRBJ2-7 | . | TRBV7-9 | TGTGCCAGCAGCTTAATAGAGCAGTACTTC | CASSLIEQYF
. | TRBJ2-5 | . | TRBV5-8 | TGTGCCAGCAGCTTGAAGGGGCGGGGTGAGACCCAGTACTTC | CASSLKGRGETQYF
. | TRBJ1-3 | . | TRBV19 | TGTGCCAGTAGTTCTGGGAGTACGAGCTCTGGAAACACCATATATTTT | CASSSGSTSSGNTIYF
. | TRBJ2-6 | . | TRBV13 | TGTGCCAGCAGCTTAGCCACCAACGTCCTGACTTTC | CASSLATNVLTF
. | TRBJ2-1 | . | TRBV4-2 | TGTGCCAGCAGCCAAGTGCTAGGAACGGATGAGCAGTTCTTC | CASSQVLGTDEQFF
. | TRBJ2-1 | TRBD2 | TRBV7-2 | TGTGCCAGCAGCCTCCCAAAGACTAGCGGGGGGGCTCATGAGCAGTTCTTC | CASSLPKTSGGAHEQFF
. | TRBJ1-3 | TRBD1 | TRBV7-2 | TGTGCCAGCAGCAAACAGGGGGGAAACACCATATATTTT | CASSKQGGNTIYF
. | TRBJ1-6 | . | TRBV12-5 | TGTGCTAGTGGTTTGTCCGGAAGCTATAATTCACCCCTCCACTTT | CASGLSGSYNSPLHF
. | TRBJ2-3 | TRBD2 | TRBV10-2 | TGCGCCAGCAGCCCCGAGGGCGGGAGGGCAGATACGCAGTATTTT | CASSPEGGRADTQYF
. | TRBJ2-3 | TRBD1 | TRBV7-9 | TGTGCCAGCAGCCCAAGGGGGGACAGGCTCACAGATACGCAGTATTTT | CASSPRGDRLTDTQYF
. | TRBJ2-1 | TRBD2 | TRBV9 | TGTGCCAGCAGCGTAGGCCTAGCGGGGGTTTACAATGAGCAGTTCTTC | CASSVGLAGVYNEQFF
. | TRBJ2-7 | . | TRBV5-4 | TGTGCCAGCAGTCCCCAGGGGACCAACTACGAGCAGTACTTC | CASSPQGTNYEQYF
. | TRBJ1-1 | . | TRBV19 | TGTGCCAGTAGTATATTCCGCGGGGGCGATCTGATCACTGAAGCTTTCTTT | CASSIFRGGDLITEAFF